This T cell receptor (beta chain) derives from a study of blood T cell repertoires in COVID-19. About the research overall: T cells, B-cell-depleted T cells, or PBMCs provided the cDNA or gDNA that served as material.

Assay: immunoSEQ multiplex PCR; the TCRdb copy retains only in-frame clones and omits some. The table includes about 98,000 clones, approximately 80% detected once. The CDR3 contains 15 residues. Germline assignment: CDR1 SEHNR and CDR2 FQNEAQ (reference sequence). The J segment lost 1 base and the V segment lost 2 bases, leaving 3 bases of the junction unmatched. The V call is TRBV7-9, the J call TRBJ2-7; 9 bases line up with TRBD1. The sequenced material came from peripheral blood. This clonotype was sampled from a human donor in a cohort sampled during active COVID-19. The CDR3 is CASSLPDRGSYEQYF. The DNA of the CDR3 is TGTGCCAGCAGCTTACCGGACAGGGGTTCCTACGAGCAGTACTTC. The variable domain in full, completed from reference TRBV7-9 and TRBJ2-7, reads DTGVSQNPRHKITKRGQNVTFRCDPISEHNRLYWYRQTLGQGPEFLTYFQNEAQLEKSRLLSDRFSAERPKGSFSTLEIQRTEQGDSAMYLCASSLPDRGSYEQYFGPGTRLTVT.